These T cell receptor beta chains were read from a single sample in a study of identical twins. TCRdb re-called the 5' RACE reads through MiXCR, storing one row per CDR3 protein. The sample yields 1.5 million to 2 million distinct CDR3 sequences, more than 30% seen once. Sequencing used cord blood. The receptors were sampled from a newborn girl in good health. Both conserved end residues are part of each CDR3. Each record gives: V gene, clone size, J gene, D gene, CDR3 protein, CDR3 DNA. D genes are given only for firm matches. Only part of the rows carry a size: once, few, many, or a class if the clone is expanded.

TRBV2,once,TRBJ1-6,-,CASSEGGYSYNSPLHF,TGTGCCAGCAGTGAGGGGGGGTACTCCTATAATTCACCCCTCCACTTT
TRBV12-3/TRBV12-4,few,TRBJ1-2,-,CASSRPAWGGGYTF,TGTGCCAGCAGTCGCCCAGCCTGGGGAGGAGGCTACACCTTC
TRBV10-3,-,TRBJ1-2,TRBD1,CASRQTGSSYGYTF,TGTGCCAGCAGGCAGACAGGGTCATCGTATGGCTACACCTTC
TRBV7-9,few,TRBJ2-1,-,CASSLYSSSSYNEQFF,TGTGCCAGCAGCTTATATAGCTCCAGCTCCTACAATGAGCAGTTCTTC
TRBV2,-,TRBJ2-5,TRBD2,CASTLLGLADYNEQYF,TGTGCCAGCACCCTACTGGGACTAGCGGACTACAATGAGCAGTACTTC
TRBV3-1,-,TRBJ2-1,-,CASSQRWGPNNEQFF,TGTGCCAGCAGTCAAAGGTGGGGCCCAAACAATGAGCAGTTCTTC
TRBV28,many,TRBJ2-5,-,CASSQEYQETQYF,TGTGCCAGCAGTCAGGAGTACCAAGAGACCCAGTACTTC
TRBV4-2,-,TRBJ1-2,TRBD1,CASSQDGTGTISYGHTF,TGTGCCAGCAGCCAAGACGGGACAGGGACCATTTCCTATGGCCACACCTTC
TRBV20-1,-,TRBJ1-2,TRBD1,CSARFKGTGNYGYTF,TGCAGTGCTAGGTTTAAGGGGACAGGGAACTATGGCTACACCTTC
TRBV7-9,-,TRBJ2-4,-,CSSSRSLEQYF,TGTTCCAGCAGTCGATCGCTGGAGCAGTACTTC
TRBV29-1,few,TRBJ2-3,TRBD2,CSVSSSGGWDTQYF,TGCAGCGTTTCCTCTAGCGGGGGTTGGGATACGCAGTATTTT
TRBV2,-,TRBJ2-3,-,CASRYGTSPTDTQYF,TGTGCCAGCAGATACGGGACTTCACCCACAGATACGCAGTATTTT
TRBV12-5,few,TRBJ1-4,-,CANLEEKLFF,TGTGCTAATCTAGAGGAAAAACTGTTTTTT
TRBV15,-,TRBJ2-4,TRBD1,CATSSLGTGQNIQYF,TGTGCCACCAGCAGCCTTGGGACAGGTCAAAACATTCAGTACTTC
TRBV27,-,TRBJ2-7,TRBD2,CASSFLAENPYEQYF,TGTGCCAGCAGTTTCCTAGCGGAGAACCCCTACGAGCAGTACTTC
TRBV6-2/TRBV6-3,-,TRBJ2-4,-,CASIAAGRKNIQYF,TGTGCCAGCATTGCCGCGGGACGGAAAAACATTCAGTACTTC
TRBV2,-,TRBJ2-5,-,CASRVGDDRKETQYF,TGTGCCAGCAGAGTAGGGGACGACCGAAAAGAGACCCAGTACTTC
TRBV7-2,-,TRBJ2-5,TRBD2,CASSLAASGGFNEQYF,TGTGCCAGCAGCTTAGCGGCTAGCGGGGGCTTCAATGAGCAGTACTTC
TRBV20-1,-,TRBJ2-7,-,CSDRIYEQYF,TGCAGTGACAGGATCTACGAGCAGTACTTC
TRBV6-1,few,TRBJ1-1,TRBD1,CASSLQGATMNTEAFF,TGTGCCAGCAGCCTTCAGGGGGCAACCATGAACACTGAAGCTTTCTTT
TRBV6-1,-,TRBJ2-2,TRBD2,CASSEYWGRDTGELFF,TGTGCCAGCAGTGAATATTGGGGGAGGGACACCGGGGAGCTGTTTTTT
TRBV5-5,-,TRBJ2-3,TRBD1,CASSSTGGAGTDTQYF,TGTGCCAGCAGCTCGACAGGGGGCGCCGGCACAGATACGCAGTATTTT
TRBV6-5,-,TRBJ2-5,-,CASSPLAGVYQETQYF,TGTGCCAGCAGTCCCCTGGCAGGGGTTTACCAAGAGACCCAGTACTTC
TRBV6-1,-,TRBJ2-4,TRBD2,CASTPSGVKNIQYF,TGTGCCAGCACCCCTAGCGGGGTCAAAAACATTCAGTACTTC
TRBV29-1,-,TRBJ1-5,TRBD1,CSAIGTGLGQPQHF,TGCAGCGCCATCGGGACAGGGCTAGGTCAGCCCCAGCATTTT
TRBV5-1,-,TRBJ2-1,-,CASSVVRLLGEQFF,TGCGCCAGCAGCGTCGTGAGGCTTTTGGGGGAGCAGTTCTTC
TRBV2,-,TRBJ2-5,TRBD2,CASSYGLAGGFSYQETQYF,TGTGCCAGCAGTTACGGACTAGCGGGGGGGTTCTCGTACCAGGAGACCCAGTACTTC
TRBV6-5,-,TRBJ2-1,TRBD2,CASSYTSGGSSYNEQFF,TGTGCCAGCAGTTACACTTCGGGCGGGAGCTCCTACAATGAGCAGTTCTTC
TRBV24-1,-,TRBJ1-5,TRBD1,CATSETGRGQPQHF,TGTGCCACCAGTGAGACAGGGCGGGGGCAGCCCCAGCATTTT
TRBV12-3/TRBV12-4,-,TRBJ1-5,-,CASSLRRGAGNQPQHF,TGTGCCAGCAGTTTGCGTCGGGGGGCTGGCAATCAGCCCCAGCATTTT
TRBV5-6,few,TRBJ1-5,TRBD1,CASSYYRGLNQPQHF,TGTGCCAGCAGCTACTACAGGGGCCTCAATCAGCCCCAGCATTTT